A single sample gave rise to the 32 T cell receptor beta chains below, sequenced in a study of T cell responses to AZD1222 COVID-19 vaccine. TCRdb keeps only in-frame clones here, not all; method: immunoSEQ multiplex PCR. The sample has approximately 110,000 clones, approximately 96% seen once. The starting material was peripheral blood, obtained on day 0 of AZD1222 vaccination. The receptors shown here come from an adult in good health.

J is TRBJ1-2 and V is TRBV4-1, with D maybe TRBD1 (6 bases). In germline, CDR1 is MGHRA, CDR2 YSYEKL. V lost 1 base to trimming and J lost 0 bases, with 15 bases between them. The CDR3 is made up of 17 amino acids. As DNA, the CDR3 is TGCGCCAGCAGCCAAGGACAAGGACAGCTTGCTAACTATGGCTACACCTTC. Residues: CASSQGQGQLANYGYTF.

The chain links TRBV6-5 to TRBJ1-5; a possible D gene is TRBD1 (6 bases). The CDR3 extends over 13 amino acids. Germline assignment: CDR1 MNHEY and CDR2 SVGAGI. V was trimmed by 10 bases and J by 5 bases, leaving 15 bases between them. CDR3 amino acids: CATRGQTHQPQHF. The CDR3 DNA reads TGTGCCACCCGAGGACAGACCCATCAGCCCCAGCATTTT.

The genes are TRBV6-1 and TRBJ1-5; 7 bases are a match to TRBD1. The germline gives CDR1 MNHNS, CDR2 SASEGT. Germline trimming cut 2 bases from V and 0 bases from J; bases unmatched to any gene: 10. CDR3 size: 18 residues. In nucleotides, the CDR3 is TGTGCCAGCAGTGAATCCCCAGGGGGGATCTATAGCAATCAGCCCCAGCATTTT. Its translation: CASSESPGGIYSNQPQHF.

The chain recombines TRBV28 with TRBJ1-1; D remains unclear. Germline V CDR1 and CDR2: MDHEN, SYDVKM. This CDR3 comprises 11 residues. The CDR3 DNA reads as TGTGTAAGTAGTGAAAGCACTGAAGCTTTCTTT. Its protein product is CVSSESTEAFF.

This clone was recorded only once. This CDR3 reads CATSRGGRSEAFF. For the CDR3, the DNA is TGTGCCACCAGCAGGGGAGGTAGATCTGAAGCTTTCTTT. The V and J genes are TRBV15 and TRBJ1-1; D is uncertain. Germline loops: CDR1 LNHNV, CDR2 YYDKDF (reference sequence). V was pared by 3 bases and J by 6 bases, with 11 bases between. The CDR3 is 13 amino acids.

This chain uses TRBV19 with TRBJ1-1, with D possibly TRBD1 on 6 matching bases. Germline loops: CDR1 LNHDA, CDR2 SQIVND (reference sequence). V lost 11 bases and J lost 5, with 18 bases in between. This CDR3 region has 13 residues. CDR3 nucleotides: TGTGCCGTCGGGGCAGGGGCGATTACTGAAGCTTTCTTT. This translates into CAVGAGAITEAFF.

V gene TRBV2 combines with J gene TRBJ2-1; no firm D call. From germline, CDR1 is SNHLY and CDR2 FYNNEI. The CDR3 covers 14 residues. V lost 2 bases, J lost 12 bases, and 17 bases lay in between. The CDR3: CASSESSLGNAQFF. The CDR3 nucleotides are TGTGCCAGCAGTGAATCAAGTCTGGGGAACGCGCAGTTCTTC.

The rearrangement uses TRBV6-5 and TRBJ1-6, with TRBD1 as a possible D gene (6 bases). In germline, CDR1 is MNHEY, CDR2 SVGAGI. V lost 2 bases and J lost 13, with 18 bases in between. The CDR3 sequence is 15 residues long. CDR3 in DNA: TGTGCCAGCAGTTACCTCCAGAGGGGGGCGCGTCCCCTCCACTTT. This sequence encodes CASSYLQRGARPLHF.

This chain connects TRBV7-2 to TRBJ1-6, with 10 positions matching TRBD1. CDR3 length: 16 amino acids. Germline CDR1 and CDR2: SGHTA and FQGNSA. Trimming removed 6 bases from V and 7 bases from J; junction bases left unmatched: 9. CDR3 sequence reads: CASSNDRGRLNSPLHF. The CDR3 DNA reads as TGTGCCAGCAGTAATGACAGGGGGCGCCTAAATTCACCCCTCCACTTT. The entire variable domain, with the rest obtained from reference TRBV7-2 and TRBJ1-6, is as follows: GAGVSQSPSNKVTEKGKDVELRCDPISGHTALYWYRQSLGQGLEFLIYFQGNSAPDKSGLPSDRFSAERTGGSVSTLTIQRTQQEDSAVYLCASSNDRGRLNSPLHFGNGTRLTVT.

The sample holds one count of this clone. The chain carries TRBV2 and TRBJ2-6; 8 nucleotides agree with TRBD1. CDR1 and CDR2 from the germline V gene are SNHLY and FYNNEI. After removal of 5 bases from V and 1 base from J, the junction contained 22 bases not matched to a gene. This CDR3 contains 22 residues. CDR3 amino acids: CASSRQLTQGARGGSGANVLTF. CDR3 sequence (DNA): TGTGCCAGCAGTAGACAATTAACGCAGGGGGCGAGGGGCGGATCTGGGGCCAACGTCCTGACTTTC.

The rearrangement links TRBV19 to TRBJ1-1, with TRBD1 as a possible D gene (5 bases). The length of the CDR3 is 14 residues. Germline V CDR1 and CDR2: LNHDA, SQIVND (reference sequence). Deletions cut 6 bases from V and 5 bases from J, with 16 bases between. DNA of the CDR3: TGTGCCAGTAGCCCACATGGGGGAACGACTGAAGCTTTCTTT. Protein: CASSPHGGTTEAFF.

The rearrangement links TRBV2 to TRBJ1-1; 7 bases fit TRBD1. After removal of 7 bases from V and 1 base from J, the junction contained 6 bases not matched to a gene. There are 14 residues in the CDR3. CDR1 SNHLY and CDR2 FYNNEI come from the germline V gene. The CDR3 nucleotides read TGTGCCAGCAAATCCGGGACAGCGAACACTGAAGCTTTCTTT. This codes for CASKSGTANTEAFF. Complete variable domain (other parts from reference TRBV2 and TRBJ1-1): EPEVTQTPSHQVTQMGQEVILRCVPISNHLYFYWYRQILGQKVEFLVSFYNNEISEKSEIFDDQFSVERPDGSNFTLKIRSTKLEDSAMYFCASKSGTANTEAFFGQGTRLTVV.

The genes are TRBV6-5 and TRBJ1-4; D remains ambiguous. Germline lookup yields CDR1 MNHEY and CDR2 SVGAGI. The CDR3 is 14 residues long. The V end lost 3 bases, the J end lost 9 bases, and 14 bases lay between the germline ends. Written as DNA, the CDR3 is TGTGCCAGCAGTTATAACGGTCCACGGAAAAAACTGTTTTTT. It is translated as CASSYNGPRKKLFF.

The chain has TRBV7-9 and TRBJ1-2; D unclear. The V end was cut by 2 bases, the J end by 2 bases, with 9 bases between. Germline CDR1 SEHNR, CDR2 FQNEAQ (reference sequence). The CDR3 runs 14 residues. CDR3 in amino acids: CASSLSRENYGYTF. The CDR3 DNA follows: TGTGCCAGCAGCTTATCTAGGGAAAACTATGGCTACACCTTC.

This rearrangement joins TRBV5-1 to TRBJ2-2; 9 bases match TRBD1. The V gene end was trimmed by 4 bases and the J gene end by 7 bases; junction bases not matched to a gene: 5. The CDR3 is 14 amino acids. Germline lookup yields CDR1 SGHRS and CDR2 YFSETQ. CDR3 in amino acids: CASSPTGGLGELFF. DNA of the CDR3: TGCGCCAGCAGCCCTACAGGGGGCCTCGGGGAGCTGTTTTTT.

The chain couples TRBV7-2 to TRBJ2-7; 7 bases are shared with TRBD2. This CDR3 comprises 16 residues. Germline CDR1 reads SGHTA; CDR2 reads FQGNSA. V shed 0 bases and J 1 base; nucleotides not matched to a gene: 6. The CDR3 sequence: CASSLAGRLASYEQYF. CDR3 in DNA: TGTGCCAGCAGCTTAGCGGGTAGACTAGCATCCTACGAGCAGTACTTC.

V gene TRBV7-9 combines with J gene TRBJ2-1, with TRBD2 matching 16 bases. Germline trimming cut 6 bases from V and 4 bases from J; bases unmatched to any gene: 9. Germline CDR1 is SEHNR and CDR2 is FQNEAQ (reference sequence). The CDR3 spans 18 residues. In DNA, the CDR3 is TGTGCCAGCAGTTCCACCGGGACTAGCGGGGGGGTTTACAATGAGCAGTTCTTC. It encodes CASSSTGTSGGVYNEQFF. Based on the CDR3 plus reference TRBV7-9 and TRBJ2-1, the full variable domain is DTGVSQNPRHKITKRGQNVTFRCDPISEHNRLYWYRQTLGQGPEFLTYFQNEAQLEKSRLLSDRFSAERPKGSFSTLEIQRTEQGDSAMYLCASSSTGTSGGVYNEQFFGPGTRLTVL.

DNA of the CDR3: TGTGCCAGCAGTTTAACAGGGATCGACCCCCTCCACTTT. It codes for CASSLTGIDPLHF. The chain recombines TRBV12-3 or TRBV12-4 with TRBJ1-6; tentative D call: TRBD1 (6 bases). V lost 2 bases and J 13 bases, leaving 12 bases between the germline ends. The CDR3 is 13 residues long.

The V gene is TRBV7-6, the J gene TRBJ2-2, with D possibly being TRBD2 (6 bases). Germline CDR1 is SGHVS and CDR2 is FNYEAQ. Trimming removed 5 bases from V and 0 bases from J, with 10 bases in between. The CDR3 sequence is 15 residues long. The chain's CDR3 is CASSLGLANTGELFF. The DNA of the CDR3 is TGTGCCAGCAGCCTGGGACTCGCGAACACCGGGGAGCTGTTTTTT.

The chain carries TRBV11-2 and TRBJ1-2; D ambiguous. This CDR3 spans 13 amino acids. Trimming left V 0 bases short and J 5 bases short, with 7 bases between. The germline V gene encodes CDR1 SGHAT and CDR2 FQNNGV. The CDR3 loop is CASSLDRLYGYTF. The CDR3 nucleotides are TGTGCCAGCAGCTTAGACAGACTATATGGCTACACCTTC.

This chain links TRBV5-5 with TRBJ2-2; 9 bases align to TRBD2. After removal of 3 bases from V and 7 bases from J, the junction contained 10 bases not matched to a gene. From germline, CDR1 is SGHKS and CDR2 YYEKEE (reference sequence). This CDR3 region has 16 residues. The CDR3 nucleotides are TGTGCCAGCAGCTCGCAGGTAGCGGGAGTGGTCGGGGAGCTGTTTTTT. It specifies CASSSQVAGVVGELFF.

This rearrangement joins TRBV28 to TRBJ2-7; 13 positions agree with TRBD2. The trim removed 6 bases at V and 3 bases at J, leaving 2 bases unmatched. CDR3 size: 14 residues. CDR1 MDHEN and CDR2 SYDVKM come from the germline V gene. The CDR3 nucleotides are TGTGCCAGCAGGGGGACTAGCGGGAACTACGAGCAGTACTTC. It yields the protein CASRGTSGNYEQYF.

The chain is built from TRBV7-8 and TRBJ1-1; 9 nucleotides line up with TRBD1. V was pared by 1 base and J by 3 bases, with 3 bases of the junction left unmatched. The V gene's germline CDR1 is SGHVS and CDR2 FQNEAQ. CDR3 size: 15 residues. CDR3 loop: CASSLGRQGDTEAFF. As DNA, the CDR3 is TGTGCCAGCAGCTTAGGGCGACAGGGGGACACTGAAGCTTTCTTT.

This sequence joins TRBV11-3 and TRBJ2-7; D unclear. Germline loops: CDR1 SGHNT, CDR2 YENEEA. Trimming shortened V by 5 bases and J by 4 bases, and 18 bases separated the two germline ends. CDR3 length: 15 amino acids. CDR3 in DNA: TGTGCCAGCAGCCCACGGTGGCAGATTATTTACGAGCAGTACTTC. The encoded protein is CASSPRWQIIYEQYF.

The gene calls are TRBV28 and TRBJ2-5, with D possibly being TRBD2 (7 bases). CDR1 is MDHEN, CDR2 SYDVKM, per germline. Between the trimmed V and J ends, which lost 7 bases and 1 base, there was a span of 13 bases. This CDR3 has 14 residues. CDR3 in DNA: TGTGCCAGCAAACCCGGGGGGCCCCAAGAGACCCAGTACTTC. Its protein product is CASKPGGPQETQYF.

The chain carries TRBV15 and TRBJ1-4; perhaps TRBD1 as D (5 bases). CDR3 size: 17 residues. Trimming cost V 0 bases and J 7 bases, with 18 bases left between them. Looked up from germline, CDR1 is LNHNV and CDR2 is YYDKDF (reference sequence). CDR3: CATSRDGGGDIGEKLFF. The CDR3 nucleotides read TGTGCCACCAGCAGAGATGGCGGGGGAGATATCGGTGAAAAACTGTTTTTT.

In its sample, this clone was seen once. J is TRBJ1-1 and V is TRBV29-1; 9 bases line up with TRBD1. The CDR3 is made up of 13 amino acids. V was clipped by 6 bases and J by 11 bases; unmatched bases: 13. Germline V lookup: CDR1 SQVTM, CDR2 ANQGSEA. CDR3 DNA: TGCAGCGTGGCTCGGACAGGGGCCCTACCGGCTTTCTTT. It codes for CSVARTGALPAFF.

V usage is TRBV7-8 and J usage is TRBJ1-1; 8 bases map to TRBD1. The V and J ends lost 5 bases and 1 base, in that order; junction bases with no gene match: 6. This CDR3 comprises 15 residues. CDR1 is SGHVS, CDR2 FQNEAQ, per germline. CDR3 DNA: TGTGCCAGCAGCCCGTGGACAGGGCCGAACACTGAAGCTTTCTTT. Its translation is CASSPWTGPNTEAFF.

This rearrangement joins TRBV10-1 to TRBJ2-1; TRBD2 is a possible D gene (6 bases). The CDR3 runs 17 residues. Trimming stripped 4 bases from V and 0 bases from J, with 16 bases between. Per the germline V gene, CDR1 is WNHNN and CDR2 is SYGVQD (reference sequence). CDR3 DNA sequence: TGCGCCAGCAGTGGACGGGACTCCTTGAGCTCCTACAATGAGCAGTTCTTC. Translated: CASSGRDSLSSYNEQFF.

The CDR3 bases are TGCGCCAGCAGCACCGGGGAAGGCTACACCTTC. It yields the protein CASSTGEGYTF. V usage is TRBV5-1 and J usage is TRBJ1-2; D is unresolved. CDR1 is SGHRS and CDR2 is YFSETQ in the germline V gene. This CDR3 is 11 amino acids long. Trimming cost V 4 bases and J 8 bases, with 9 bases left between them.

The chain combines TRBV27 with TRBJ2-2; D gene uncertain. This CDR3 spans 16 amino acids. Germline loops: CDR1 MNHEY, CDR2 SMNVEV (reference sequence). V dropped 6 bases and J dropped 0 bases, with 14 bases sitting between them. CDR3 nucleotide sequence: TGTGCCAGCAGCCGTGAGGCTGCAACGAACACCGGGGAGCTGTTTTTT. Translation: CASSREAATNTGELFF.

This chain's CDR3 is CASTLGSNEQFF. For the CDR3, the DNA is TGTGCCAGCACCCTAGGGTCCAATGAGCAGTTCTTC. V gene TRBV6-6 combines with J gene TRBJ2-1; D is undetermined. Germline V lookup: CDR1 MNHNY, CDR2 SVGAGI (reference sequence). The ends were cut back, 7 bases at V and 6 bases at J, with 10 bases in the middle. The CDR3 extends over 12 amino acids.